This T cell receptor (beta chain) was captured by sequencing in a study of cytomegalovirus exposure and HLA in healthy donors. Study observations and caveats: A list of more than 150 TCR beta chains associated with cytomegalovirus was given.

This PCR relied on a set of 60 Vbeta primers and 13 Jbeta primers. Using immunoSEQ multiplex PCR, the repertoire was profiled, and TCRdb retains in-frame clones only, with some absent. The sample lists 120,000 to 150,000 clones, less than 85% seen once, with over 8.5% in the top ten. CDR3 length: 13 residues. V was pared by 1 base and J by 5 bases, with 5 bases between. Per the germline V gene, CDR1 is SGHNT and CDR2 is YENEEA. Note on this clone: What it binds is not known.

The receptor was derived from a woman between 50 and 59 years old in good health and CMV-seropositive. This chain links TRBV11-3 with TRBJ2-2; no definite D call. Sequencing input: PBMCs. CDR3 residues: CASSLGSTGELFF. CDR3 DNA: TGTGCCAGCAGCTTAGGTAGTACCGGGGAGCTGTTTTTT.